Here is one TCR beta chain with its context. Its antigen is currently unknown. One junction end does not reproduce the germline sequence, and a read error may be involved. With a constant-region primer, TCR beta cDNA was made from 500 ng of total RNA. Investigators got TCR beta libraries out of three nested multiplex PCR rounds, done with slightly modified ARM-PCR. TRBV1-TRBV30 forward primers paired with a C-beta reverse primer drove the first two PCR rounds, approximately 11 cycles each. TCRdb analysed the multiplex PCR reads with MiXCR anew, one entry per CDR3 protein. The sample contains some 190,000 distinct CDR3 sequences, 50% to 75% of which appear only once. The CDR3 consists of 14 residues. CDR1 is SGHAT, CDR2 FQNNGV, per germline. The sample is drawn from a study of tumor-infiltrating lymphocytes in primary liver carcinoma. Study-level information: Primary liver carcinoma in the patients was surgically resected. Every sample contained roughly 3.65 to 7.13 million productive TCRbeta reads, and these numbers were similar from one tissue type to another. General study findings and limits: Relative to blood, tumors carried a significantly larger fraction of the repertoire in their top 250 clones (p = 0.039).

Germline DNA was also extracted, with blood RNA taken from unsorted whole blood. Enrolled patients were chronically infected with HBV and treatment-naive. The V and J genes are TRBV11-2 and TRBJ2-7; D call uncertain. The TCR sequence derives from a man in his forties with primary liver carcinoma and hepatitis B virus infection. Sequenced material: peripheral blood. The chain's CDR3 is CAISLTYGAYEQHF. The DNA for the CDR3 is TGTGCCATCAGTTTAACCTACGGAGCCTACGAGCAGCACTTC.